This TCR beta chain was captured in a study of T cell responses to AZD1222 COVID-19 vaccine. General study findings and limits: Two doses of AZD1222 preceded a rise in Spike-specific TCR breadth and depth. The reported proportion of spike-specific TCRs targeting unmutated variant regions was nearly half. CD4 TCRs covered the whole spike, strongest at regions 160-218 and 743-854. Donors skewed white British and female; clonal diversity was possibly underestimated.

TCRdb's copy holds only in-frame clones and misses some; the assay was immunoSEQ multiplex PCR. The data contain about 160,000 clones, about nine tenths of them singletons. V dropped 5 bases and J dropped 0 bases, with 12 bases sitting between them. CDR3 length equals 15 residues. The germline gives CDR1 MNHEY, CDR2 SMNVEV (reference sequence). Notes on this clone: The antigen is undetermined.

The receptor's source is an adult in good health. The rearrangement uses TRBV27 and TRBJ2-3; D possibly corresponds to TRBD1 (6 bases). Source: peripheral blood, taken on day 0 of AZD1222 vaccination. CDR3 nucleotide sequence: TGTGCCAGCAGTACCGTTGACAGGAGCACAGATACGCAGTATTTT. Protein: CASSTVDRSTDTQYF.